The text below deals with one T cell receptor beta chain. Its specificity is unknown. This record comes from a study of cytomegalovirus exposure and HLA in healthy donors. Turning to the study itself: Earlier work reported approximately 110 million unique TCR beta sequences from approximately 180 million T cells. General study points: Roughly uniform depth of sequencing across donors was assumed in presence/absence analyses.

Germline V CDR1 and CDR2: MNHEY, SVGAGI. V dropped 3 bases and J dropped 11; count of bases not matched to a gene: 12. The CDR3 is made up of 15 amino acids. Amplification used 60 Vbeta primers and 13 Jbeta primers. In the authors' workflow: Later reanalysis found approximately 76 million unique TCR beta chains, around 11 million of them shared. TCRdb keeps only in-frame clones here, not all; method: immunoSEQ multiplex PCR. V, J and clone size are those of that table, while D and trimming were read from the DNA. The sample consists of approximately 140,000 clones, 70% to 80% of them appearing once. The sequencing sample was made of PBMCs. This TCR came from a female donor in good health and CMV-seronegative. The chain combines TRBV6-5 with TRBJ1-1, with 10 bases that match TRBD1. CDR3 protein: CASSYSGQGKFRAFF. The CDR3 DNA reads TGTGCCAGCAGTTATTCGGGACAGGGGAAGTTTAGGGCTTTCTTT.